What follows are 7 T cell receptor beta chains derived from one specimen sequenced in a study of human versus mouse CDR3 diversity and MHC coevolution. The assay was immunoSEQ multiplex PCR, and TCRdb's table has in-frame clones only and misses some. Among about 81,000 clones listed, 93% were seen once. The source material was naive CD4+ T cells from blood. Subset specified: CD45RO-negative CD62L-positive naive CD4 T cells. These receptors were taken from a person aged 25 to 75 in good health.

The chain combines TRBV4-3 with TRBJ1-2; 10 nucleotides agree with TRBD1. The CDR3 contains 15 residues. Losses at the gene ends were 3 bases for V and 8 bases for J; bases not matched to a gene: 9. Germline CDR1 reads LGHNA; CDR2 reads YSLEER. CDR3 amino acids: CASSQNPGTGVGYTF. As DNA, the CDR3 is TGCGCCAGCAGCCAGAATCCAGGGACAGGGGTCGGCTACACCTTC.

The chain recombines TRBV10-1 with TRBJ1-2; TRBD1 aligns across 7 bases. From germline, CDR1 is WNHNN and CDR2 SYGVQD (reference sequence). CDR3 length equals 13 residues. V lost 9 bases to trimming and J lost 3 bases; unmatched junction nucleotides: 7. DNA of the CDR3: TGCGCCAGGAGACTCGGACAGGACTATGGCTACACCTTC. Its protein product is CARRLGQDYGYTF.

The CDR3, as DNA: TGTGCCAGCAGTGAAGGGGGGACAGGGGATGATGGCTACACCTTC. Translating it yields CASSEGGTGDDGYTF. V is TRBV6-1 and J is TRBJ1-2; TRBD1 matches at 10 bases. V was clipped by 1 base and J by 6 bases; unmatched bases: 5. The CDR3 loop spans 15 amino acids. The germline CDR1 and CDR2 sequences are MNHNS and SASEGT.

This CDR3 is CASSPPGHGTSELFF. The CDR3 region has the DNA TGTGCCAGCTCACCCCCGGGACACGGAACTTCGGAACTGTTTTTT. The J gene is TRBJ1-4, the V gene TRBV18; D is perhaps TRBD1 (6 bases). V was shortened by 3 bases and J by 12 bases, with 20 bases between the two germline ends. The CDR3 runs to 15 residues. Germline V gene lookup returns CDR1 KGHSH and CDR2 LQKENI.

The V call is TRBV5-6, the J call TRBJ2-7; TRBD2 aligns across 8 bases. Germline values: CDR1 SGHDT, CDR2 YYEEEE. V shed 5 bases, J shed 3 bases, and the junction held 7 bases outside the gene matches. The CDR3 spans 14 residues. For the CDR3, the DNA is TGTGCCAGCAGATCTCAGGGACTAGACTACGAGCAGTACTTC. Its translation is CASRSQGLDYEQYF.

The V gene is TRBV2, the J gene TRBJ1-6, with a tentative D call TRBD1 (5 bases). Trimming cost V 5 bases and J 2 bases, with 10 bases left between them. The CDR3 runs 15 residues. Germline assignment: CDR1 SNHLY and CDR2 FYNNEI. The CDR3 coding sequence is TGTGCCAGCAGTAAGGAGACAGCCTATAATTCACCCCTCCACTTT. Its translation is CASSKETAYNSPLHF.

This clone was counted only a few times. The junction differs from germline at one of its ends, possibly a read error. V gene TRBV7-2 combines with J gene TRBJ2-3; TRBD2 agrees at 14 bases. Germline CDR1 is SGHTA and CDR2 is FQGNSA. The CDR3 is made up of 18 amino acids. CDR3: CASSPDTGTSGSKDTQYF. CDR3 bases: TGTGCCAGCAGCCCCGACACCGGGACTAGCGGGAGCAAAGATACGCAGTATTTT.